The present T cell receptor (beta chain) was sequenced within a study of T cells in narcolepsy. On the study more broadly: Healthy controls were enrolled alongside patients with narcolepsy type 1 or type 2.

Profiled with immunoSEQ multiplex PCR; TCRdb holds only in-frame clones, not every one. The repertoire consists of some 24,000 clones, with more than 80% occurring once and the leading ten covering roughly 1.3%. Findings of the study overall: HCRT-specific and TRIB2-specific autoreactive clonotypes appeared among same-patient CSF and blood CD4+ clonotypes. Healthy controls reportedly lacked the autoreactive clonotypes serially found in patients' blood. In some patient and control memory CD4+ samples, autoreactive clones were absent.

With regard to this clone: Its matching antigen is unknown.

With 3 bases removed from V and 6 bases from J, the gap between germline ends came to 9 bases. This CDR3 has 12 residues. Germline V gene data show CDR1 as KGHSH and CDR2 as LQKENI. Sequencing used CD45RA- memory CD4+ T cells from PBMCs. The genes are TRBV18 and TRBJ2-7, with D possibly being TRBD2 (5 bases). The receptor was derived from a human donor with narcolepsy. The CDR3 DNA is TGTGCCAGCTCACCCACTAGTACCGAGCAGTACTTC. This sequence encodes CASSPTSTEQYF.